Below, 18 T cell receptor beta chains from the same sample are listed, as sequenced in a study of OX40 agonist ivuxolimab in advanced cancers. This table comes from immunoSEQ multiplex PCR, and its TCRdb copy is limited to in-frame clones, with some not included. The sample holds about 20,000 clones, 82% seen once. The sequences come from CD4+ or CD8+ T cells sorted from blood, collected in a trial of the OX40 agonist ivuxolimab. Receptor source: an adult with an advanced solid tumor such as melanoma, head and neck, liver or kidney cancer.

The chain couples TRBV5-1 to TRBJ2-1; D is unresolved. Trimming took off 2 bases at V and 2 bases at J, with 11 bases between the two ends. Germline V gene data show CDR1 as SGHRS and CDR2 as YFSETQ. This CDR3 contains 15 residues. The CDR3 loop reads CASSLYYGTYNEQFF. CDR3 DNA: TGCGCCAGCAGCTTATACTACGGAACCTACAATGAGCAGTTCTTC. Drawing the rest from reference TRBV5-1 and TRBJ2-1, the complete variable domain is KAGVTQTPRYLIKTRGQQVTLSCSPISGHRSVSWYQQTPGQGLQFLFEYFSETQRNKGNFPGRFSGRQFSNSRSEMNVSTLELGDSALYLCASSLYYGTYNEQFFGPGTRLTVL.

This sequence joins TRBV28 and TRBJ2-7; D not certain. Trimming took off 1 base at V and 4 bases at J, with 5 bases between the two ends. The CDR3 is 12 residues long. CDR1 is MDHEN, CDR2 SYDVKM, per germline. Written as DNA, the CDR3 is TGTGCCAGCAGTTTATCCGGATACGAGCAGTACTTC. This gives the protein CASSLSGYEQYF.

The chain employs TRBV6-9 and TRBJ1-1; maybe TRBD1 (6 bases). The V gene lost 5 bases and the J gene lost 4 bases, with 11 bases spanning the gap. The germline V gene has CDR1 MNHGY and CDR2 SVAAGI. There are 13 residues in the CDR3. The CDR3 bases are TGTGCCAGCAGTAAACAGGGTGTCACTGAAGCTTTCTTT. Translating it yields CASSKQGVTEAFF.

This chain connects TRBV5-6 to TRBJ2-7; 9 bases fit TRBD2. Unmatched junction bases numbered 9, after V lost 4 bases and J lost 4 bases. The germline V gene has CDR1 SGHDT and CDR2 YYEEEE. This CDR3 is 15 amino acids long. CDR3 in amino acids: CASSRPGLAVYEQYF. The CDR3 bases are TGTGCCAGCAGCCGTCCGGGACTAGCTGTGTACGAGCAGTACTTC.

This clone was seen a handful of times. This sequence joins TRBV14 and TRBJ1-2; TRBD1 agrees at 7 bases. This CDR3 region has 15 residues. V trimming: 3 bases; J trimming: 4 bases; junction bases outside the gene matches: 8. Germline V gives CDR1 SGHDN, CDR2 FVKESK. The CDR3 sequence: CASSQSKQGIYGYTF. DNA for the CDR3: TGTGCCAGCAGCCAGTCAAAACAGGGGATCTATGGCTACACCTTC.

Written as DNA, the CDR3 is TGTGCCAGCAGCTTAGCGGCCGGACAGGGGTATGGCTACACCTTC. Translating gives CASSLAAGQGYGYTF. This chain joins TRBV7-9 and TRBJ1-2; 9 bases are shared with TRBD1. V lost 0 bases to trimming and J lost 5 bases; unmatched junction nucleotides: 4. Germline lookup yields CDR1 SEHNR and CDR2 FQNEAQ (reference sequence). CDR3 length: 15 amino acids.

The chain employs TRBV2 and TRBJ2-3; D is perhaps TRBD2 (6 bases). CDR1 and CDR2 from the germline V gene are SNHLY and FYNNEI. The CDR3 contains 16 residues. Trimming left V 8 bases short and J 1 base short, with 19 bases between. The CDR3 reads CASRDSGGLGTDTQYF. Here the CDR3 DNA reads TGTGCCAGCCGGGACTCCGGTGGGTTGGGCACAGATACGCAGTATTTT.

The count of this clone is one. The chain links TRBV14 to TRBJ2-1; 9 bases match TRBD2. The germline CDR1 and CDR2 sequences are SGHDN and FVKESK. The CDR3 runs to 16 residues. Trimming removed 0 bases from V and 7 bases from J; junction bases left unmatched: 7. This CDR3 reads CASSQDRGLAWNEQFF. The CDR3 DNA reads TGTGCCAGCAGCCAAGATCGTGGACTAGCGTGGAATGAGCAGTTCTTC.

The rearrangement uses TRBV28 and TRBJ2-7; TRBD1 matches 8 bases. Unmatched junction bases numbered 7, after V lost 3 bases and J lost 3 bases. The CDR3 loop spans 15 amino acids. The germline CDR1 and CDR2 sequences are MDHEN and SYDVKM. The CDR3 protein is CASSFRTGYHYEQYF. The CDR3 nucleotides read TGTGCCAGCAGTTTCCGGACAGGGTACCACTACGAGCAGTACTTC.

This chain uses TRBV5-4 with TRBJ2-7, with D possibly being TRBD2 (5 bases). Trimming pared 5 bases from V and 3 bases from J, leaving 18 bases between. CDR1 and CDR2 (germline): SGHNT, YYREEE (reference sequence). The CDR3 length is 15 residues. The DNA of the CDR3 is TGTGCCAGCAGTCTTACATGGCGGGCCTTCTACGAGCAGTACTTC. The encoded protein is CASSLTWRAFYEQYF.

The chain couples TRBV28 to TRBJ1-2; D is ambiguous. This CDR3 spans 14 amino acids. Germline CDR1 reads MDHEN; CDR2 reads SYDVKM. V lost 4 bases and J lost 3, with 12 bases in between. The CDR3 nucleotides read TGTGCCAGCAGTTCCCTACTGAAGTACTATGGCTACACCTTC. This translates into CASSSLLKYYGYTF.

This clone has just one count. This chain's CDR3 is CASSPGDRGFQDTQYF. DNA of the CDR3: TGTGCCAGCAGTCCCGGGGACAGGGGCTTTCAGGATACGCAGTATTTT. The V call is TRBV27, the J call TRBJ2-3; 10 bases are a match to TRBD1. J was trimmed by 6 bases and V by 5 bases; bases with no gene match: 11. Germline V gene sequence: CDR1 MNHEY, CDR2 SMNVEV (reference sequence). The CDR3 is 16 amino acids.

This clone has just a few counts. The DNA of the CDR3 is TGCGCCAGCAGATACGGGGGGAATAATTCACCCCTCCACTTT. Encoded protein: CASRYGGNNSPLHF. The chain combines TRBV4-1 with TRBJ1-6; possibly TRBD1 for D (5 bases). V lost 6 bases, J lost 5 bases, and 11 bases lay in between. Germline V gene lookup returns CDR1 MGHRA and CDR2 YSYEKL. This CDR3 contains 14 residues.

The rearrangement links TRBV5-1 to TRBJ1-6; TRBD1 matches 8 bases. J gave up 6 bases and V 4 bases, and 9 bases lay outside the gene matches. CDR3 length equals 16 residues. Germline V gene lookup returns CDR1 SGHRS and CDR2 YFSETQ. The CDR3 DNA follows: TGCGCCAGCAGCAAATCGACAGGGGCCACTAATTCACCCCTCCACTTT. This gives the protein CASSKSTGATNSPLHF.

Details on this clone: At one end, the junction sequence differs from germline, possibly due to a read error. The CDR3 DNA reads as TGTGCCAGCAGTGACAGATTGATCACTAAAGCTTTCTTT. Encoded protein: CASSDRLITKAFF. The chain joins TRBV6-1 to TRBJ1-1, with D unclear. The germline V gene encodes CDR1 MNHNS and CDR2 SASEGT. The CDR3 runs 13 residues.

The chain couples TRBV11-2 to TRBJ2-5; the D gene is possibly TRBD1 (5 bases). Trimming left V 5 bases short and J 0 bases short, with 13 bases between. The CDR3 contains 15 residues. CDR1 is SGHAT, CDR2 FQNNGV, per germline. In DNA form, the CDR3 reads TGTGCCAGCAGCCCCCAGACAGCGTACCAAGAGACCCAGTACTTC. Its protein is CASSPQTAYQETQYF.

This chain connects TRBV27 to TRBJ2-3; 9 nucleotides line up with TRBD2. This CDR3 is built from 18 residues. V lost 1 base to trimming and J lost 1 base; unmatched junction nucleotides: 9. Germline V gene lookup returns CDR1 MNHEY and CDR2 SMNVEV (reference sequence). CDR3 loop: CASSLWTSVKRGTDTQYF. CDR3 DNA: TGTGCCAGCAGTTTATGGACTAGCGTTAAAAGGGGCACAGATACGCAGTATTTT.

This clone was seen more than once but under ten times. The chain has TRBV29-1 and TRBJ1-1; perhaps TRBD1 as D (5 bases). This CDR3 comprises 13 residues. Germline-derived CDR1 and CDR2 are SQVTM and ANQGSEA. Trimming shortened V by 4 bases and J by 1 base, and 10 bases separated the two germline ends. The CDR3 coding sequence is TGCAGCGTTGCGCAGGGATGGAACACTGAAGCTTTCTTT. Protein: CSVAQGWNTEAFF.